What follows are 32 T cell receptor beta chains derived from one specimen sequenced in a study of blood T cell repertoires in COVID-19. Sequencing was performed with immunoSEQ multiplex PCR; in TCRdb, only in-frame clones are kept and a portion is missing. This table holds some 320,000 clones, nearly 90% found once. The sequenced sample was peripheral blood. The receptor set was obtained from a woman in her twenties or thirties with COVID-19, enrolled during active disease.

The chain carries TRBV7-6 and TRBJ2-1; 7 nucleotides agree with TRBD2. CDR1 is SGHVS and CDR2 is FNYEAQ in the germline V gene. Trimming at V came to 1 base and at J to 7 bases, leaving 7 bases not matched to a gene. This CDR3 region has 15 residues. CDR3: CASSLGRDYINEQFF. CDR3 nucleotide sequence: TGTGCCAGCAGCTTAGGACGGGACTACATTAATGAGCAGTTCTTC.

This chain connects TRBV6-1 to TRBJ1-1; 7 bases are shared with TRBD1. The CDR3 has 16 amino acids. V dropped 1 base and J dropped 3; count of bases not matched to a gene: 8. Germline V gene sequence: CDR1 MNHNS, CDR2 SASEGT. The CDR3 coding sequence is TGTGCCAGCAGTGAAGTTTTGGGACAGAGGGACACTGAAGCTTTCTTT. Its translation is CASSEVLGQRDTEAFF.

V usage is TRBV5-1 and J usage is TRBJ1-1; TRBD1 might be the D (5 bases). Between the trimmed V and J ends, which lost 3 bases and 2 bases, there was a span of 17 bases. The CDR3 runs 16 residues. Germline CDR1 is SGHRS and CDR2 is YFSETQ. Here the CDR3 DNA reads TGCGCCAGCAGCTCCGAAGTAGGGGTCATAAACACTGAAGCTTTCTTT. This gives the protein CASSSEVGVINTEAFF.

This clone has just one count. V gene TRBV19 combines with J gene TRBJ2-3; possibly TRBD2 for D (5 bases). Trimming shortened V by 3 bases and J by 1 base, and 14 bases separated the two germline ends. The CDR3 spans 16 residues. CDR1 and CDR2 (germline): LNHDA, SQIVND (reference sequence). CDR3 bases: TGTGCCAGTAGTATCCCCGGGGTCGCGGGCACAGATACGCAGTATTTT. Translation gives CASSIPGVAGTDTQYF.

The chain recombines TRBV7-9 with TRBJ2-7, with 7 bases lining up with TRBD1. The V and J ends lost 3 bases and 5 bases, in that order; junction bases with no gene match: 10. Germline V lookup: CDR1 SEHNR, CDR2 FQNEAQ (reference sequence). The CDR3 length is 15 residues. The CDR3 loop is CASSFRAGGTNEQYF. DNA of the CDR3: TGTGCCAGCAGCTTCAGGGCAGGGGGTACTAACGAGCAGTACTTC.

The chain has TRBV10-3 and TRBJ1-2, with TRBD1 matching 9 bases. The CDR3 has 15 residues. With V trimmed by 4 bases and J by 8 bases, 11 bases remained unmatched. Germline lookup yields CDR1 ENHRY and CDR2 SYGVKD. The chain's CDR3 is CAISGLRDRVDGYTF. The CDR3 region has the DNA TGTGCCATCAGTGGACTCCGGGACAGGGTGGACGGCTACACCTTC.

The chain joins TRBV6-5 to TRBJ2-7, with TRBD1 as a possible D gene (6 bases). Germline V gives CDR1 MNHEY, CDR2 SVGAGI. Trimming removed 2 bases from V and 4 bases from J, with 15 bases in between. CDR3 length equals 15 residues. CDR3: CASSYIQGPHYEQYF. The CDR3 DNA follows: TGTGCCAGCAGTTACATCCAGGGGCCTCATTACGAGCAGTACTTC.

The chain uses TRBV27 and TRBJ1-6, with 9 bases identical to TRBD1. V dropped 5 bases and J dropped 10; count of bases not matched to a gene: 6. This CDR3 has 14 amino acids. The germline V gene has CDR1 MNHEY and CDR2 SMNVEV (reference sequence). CDR3 bases: TGTGCCAGCAGTAAGACAGGGGGAGTGTCACCCCTCCACTTT. Translation: CASSKTGGVSPLHF.

The rearrangement uses TRBV3-1 (or the pseudogene TRBV3-2) and TRBJ1-6, with unresolved D. V lost 3 bases to trimming and J lost 7 bases, with 7 bases between them. The V gene's germline CDR1 is LGHDT and CDR2 YNNKEL (reference sequence). The CDR3 runs to 13 residues. CDR3: CASSHPGNSPLHF. The CDR3 DNA reads TGTGCCAGCAGCCATCCAGGCAATTCACCCCTCCACTTT.

The rearrangement uses TRBV28 and TRBJ1-2; TRBD1 aligns across 10 bases. Germline V CDR1 and CDR2: MDHEN, SYDVKM. Losses at the gene ends were 6 bases for V and 8 bases for J; bases not matched to a gene: 3. The CDR3 runs 12 residues. The CDR3 DNA follows: TGTGCCAGCAGGACAGGGGGCAGCGGCTACACCTTC. This gives the protein CASRTGGSGYTF.

J is TRBJ1-2 and V is TRBV19; D is perhaps TRBD1 (5 bases). The length of the CDR3 is 15 residues. Germline CDR1 and CDR2: LNHDA and SQIVND (reference sequence). The V end was cut by 4 bases, the J end by 3 bases, with 15 bases between. The CDR3 sequence is CASSTTGAGDYGYTF. In nucleotides, the CDR3 is TGTGCCAGTAGTACCACGGGCGCGGGGGACTATGGCTACACCTTC. The whole variable domain, remainder taken from reference TRBV19 and TRBJ1-2, is DGGITQSPKYLFRKEGQNVTLSCEQNLNHDAMYWYRQDPGQGLRLIYYSQIVNDFQKGDIAEGYSVSREKKESFPLTVTSAQKNPTAFYLCASSTTGAGDYGYTFGSGTRLTVV.

This chain joins TRBV18 and TRBJ1-4; D possibly corresponds to TRBD1 (5 bases). Trimming left V 3 bases short and J 1 base short, with 12 bases between. CDR1 KGHSH and CDR2 LQKENI come from the germline V gene. The length of the CDR3 is 16 residues. The CDR3 loop reads CASSPQAGGTNEKLFF. CDR3 sequence (DNA): TGTGCCAGCTCACCCCAGGCCGGGGGAACTAATGAAAAACTGTTTTTT. The entire variable domain, with the rest obtained from reference TRBV18 and TRBJ1-4, is as follows: NAGVMQNPRHLVRRRGQEARLRCSPMKGHSHVYWYRQLPEEGLKFMVYLQKENIIDESGMPKERFSAEFPKEGPSILRIQQVVRGDSAAYFCASSPQAGGTNEKLFFGSGTQLSVL.

The rearrangement joins TRBV6-5 to TRBJ2-7; D gene unclear. There are 15 residues in the CDR3. Germline CDR1 reads MNHEY; CDR2 reads SVGAGI. V was pared by 3 bases and J by 2 bases, with 14 bases between. CDR3 loop: CASSYNNGPPYEQYF. CDR3 DNA sequence: TGTGCCAGCAGTTATAACAATGGGCCTCCCTACGAGCAGTACTTC.

The genes are TRBV5-5 and TRBJ1-2; TRBD1 aligns across 7 bases. The CDR3 is made up of 14 amino acids. The germline gives CDR1 SGHKS, CDR2 YYEKEE (reference sequence). V trimming: 4 bases; J trimming: 6 bases; junction bases outside the gene matches: 9. The CDR3 region has the DNA TGTGCCAGCAGCCCGACAGGGAAACTAAATGGCTACACCTTC. It is translated as CASSPTGKLNGYTF.

The V and J genes are TRBV3-1 (or the pseudogene TRBV3-2) and TRBJ1-2; 8 bases map to TRBD1. CDR1 is LGHDT and CDR2 is YNNKEL in the germline V gene (reference sequence). This CDR3 contains 13 residues. Losses at the gene ends were 2 bases for V and 7 bases for J; bases not matched to a gene: 3. This CDR3 reads CASSQSDRVGYTF. The CDR3 nucleotides read TGTGCCAGCAGCCAATCGGACAGGGTTGGCTACACCTTC.

This chain's CDR3 is CSVVPRVGTQYF. The DNA for the CDR3 is TGCAGCGTTGTTCCCAGGGTTGGGACCCAGTACTTC. The chain links TRBV29-1 to TRBJ2-5, with D perhaps matching TRBD1 (5 bases). The CDR3 consists of 12 residues. V lost 4 bases to trimming and J lost 7 bases, with 13 bases between them. The germline CDR1 and CDR2 sequences are SQVTM and ANQGSEA.

This chain uses TRBV6-5 with TRBJ1-4; 8 bases are a match to TRBD1. This CDR3 is built from 15 residues. Germline values: CDR1 MNHEY, CDR2 SVGAGI. J gave up 7 bases and V 4 bases, and 8 bases lay outside the gene matches. In nucleotides, the CDR3 is TGTGCCAGCAGTTTCGACAGGGGCGTTTTTGAAAAACTGTTTTTT. Translation gives CASSFDRGVFEKLFF.

This sequence joins TRBV5-1 and TRBJ1-5; 9 bases are a match to TRBD1. Per germline, CDR1 SGHRS and CDR2 YFSETQ. The CDR3 has 14 amino acids. V dropped 3 bases and J dropped 2; count of bases not matched to a gene: 0. This CDR3 reads CASSWTGGNQPQHF. The DNA of the CDR3 is TGCGCCAGCAGCTGGACAGGGGGCAATCAGCCCCAGCATTTT.

The sample holds one count of this clone. The rearrangement joins TRBV6-2 or TRBV6-3 to TRBJ2-5; D call uncertain. Germline CDR1 reads MNHEY; CDR2 reads SVGEGT. This CDR3 has 16 residues. The V gene lost 6 bases and the J gene lost 1 base, with 18 bases spanning the gap. The CDR3 DNA sequence: TGTGCCAGCAGCCCTGTGTTTATCCCTTTCCAAGAGACCCAGTACTTC. Its translation: CASSPVFIPFQETQYF.

A single count supports this clone. CDR3 sequence reads: CASSQAGYEVNTGELFF. As DNA, the CDR3 is TGTGCCAGCAGCCAAGCCGGTTACGAGGTGAACACCGGGGAGCTGTTTTTT. The rearrangement links TRBV3-1 (or the pseudogene TRBV3-2) to TRBJ2-2, with D uncertain. The CDR3 has 17 residues. V was shortened by 1 base and J by 1 base, with 13 bases between the two germline ends. The germline V gene encodes CDR1 LGHDT and CDR2 YNNKEL (reference sequence).

This clone was recorded a few times. V usage is TRBV5-4 and J usage is TRBJ1-2; TRBD1 is a possible D gene (5 bases). V lost 0 bases and J 5 bases, leaving 14 bases between the germline ends. Looked up from germline, CDR1 is SGHNT and CDR2 is YYREEE (reference sequence). The CDR3 length is 15 residues. The CDR3 region has the DNA TGTGCCAGCAGCTTGGACCCAGGGTCCGAATATGGCTACACCTTC. Its protein is CASSLDPGSEYGYTF.

This chain links TRBV19 with TRBJ1-4, with unresolved D. This CDR3 is built from 13 residues. V dropped 4 bases and J dropped 7 bases, with 10 bases sitting between them. Germline CDR1 is LNHDA and CDR2 is SQIVND (reference sequence). The CDR3 is CASSTRSAEKLFF. DNA of the CDR3: TGTGCCAGTAGTACGCGGTCCGCTGAAAAACTGTTTTTT.

The genes are TRBV29-1 and TRBJ1-3; no definite D call. V was shortened by 6 bases and J by 1 base, with 4 bases between the two germline ends. The CDR3 is made up of 11 amino acids. Germline V gene data show CDR1 as SQVTM and CDR2 as ANQGSEA. The CDR3 coding sequence is TGCAGCGTCACTTCTGGAAACACCATATATTTT. As protein: CSVTSGNTIYF.

The chain recombines TRBV5-5 with TRBJ2-3; TRBD1 might be the D (5 bases). V gave up 1 base and J gave up 2 bases, with 11 bases separating them. The CDR3 is made up of 15 amino acids. The germline CDR1 and CDR2 sequences are SGHKS and YYEKEE (reference sequence). The CDR3 nucleotides are TGTGCCAGCAGCTTGACAGGAATACCCACAGATACGCAGTATTTT. Its translation: CASSLTGIPTDTQYF.

The chain couples TRBV7-9 to TRBJ1-2; 9 bases are a match to TRBD1. The CDR3 loop spans 17 amino acids. From germline, CDR1 is SEHNR and CDR2 FQNEAQ (reference sequence). J lost 3 bases, V lost 1 base, and 9 bases had no gene match. The CDR3 sequence: CASSLDGGTGRDYGYTF. The CDR3 DNA sequence: TGTGCCAGCAGCTTAGATGGGGGGACAGGGCGCGACTATGGCTACACCTTC.

The rearrangement links TRBV6-2 or TRBV6-3 to TRBJ1-2; D is unclear. Trimming left V 2 bases short and J 2 bases short, with 12 bases between. Germline CDR1 reads MNHEY; CDR2 reads SVGEGT. The CDR3 is 15 residues long. The CDR3 DNA is TGTGCCAGCAGTTACGGGGTTACGGGAAACTATGGCTACACCTTC. This sequence encodes CASSYGVTGNYGYTF.

V gene TRBV19 combines with J gene TRBJ1-5, with 12 bases fitting TRBD1. Looked up from germline, CDR1 is LNHDA and CDR2 is SQIVND (reference sequence). The V and J ends lost 5 bases and 0 bases, in that order; junction bases with no gene match: 5. CDR3 size: 17 residues. The CDR3 nucleotides are TGTGCCAGTAGTGGCGGGACAGGGGGCTATAGCAATCAGCCCCAGCATTTT. Encoded protein: CASSGGTGGYSNQPQHF.

This clone was found many times. The chain has TRBV24-1 and TRBJ2-7, with TRBD1 identical over 7 bases. The junction had 9 bases not matched to a gene; V was cut back by 4 bases and J by 4 bases. The germline gives CDR1 KGHDR, CDR2 SFDVKD. This CDR3 is built from 15 residues. In DNA, the CDR3 is TGTGCCACCAGTGACCCACGGGACAGCTTATACGAGCAGTACTTC. It yields the protein CATSDPRDSLYEQYF.

The chain couples TRBV6-5 to TRBJ1-6; D not resolved. Trimming cost V 7 bases and J 5 bases, with 15 bases left between them. CDR3 length: 15 residues. From germline, CDR1 is MNHEY and CDR2 SVGAGI. The CDR3 sequence is CASTVAGFNNSPLHF. For the CDR3, the DNA is TGTGCCAGCACTGTCGCGGGCTTCAATAATTCACCCCTCCACTTT.

The rearrangement uses TRBV5-1 and TRBJ1-3, with 9 bases lining up with TRBD1. Trimming took 4 bases from V and 2 from J; bases not matched to a gene: 7. The germline gives CDR1 SGHRS, CDR2 YFSETQ. The CDR3 is 16 residues long. The CDR3 bases are TGCGCCAGCAGCCTCGGGACAGGGACCACTGGAAACACCATATATTTT. It yields the protein CASSLGTGTTGNTIYF.

V usage is TRBV7-8 and J usage is TRBJ1-1; no firm D call. Looked up from germline, CDR1 is SGHVS and CDR2 is FQNEAQ. The CDR3 contains 13 residues. The V gene lost 5 bases and the J gene lost 10 bases, with 17 bases spanning the gap. The CDR3 is CASSREGARGAFF. In nucleotides, the CDR3 is TGTGCCAGCAGCCGCGAGGGAGCTCGGGGAGCTTTCTTT.

The CDR3, as DNA: TGTGCCAGCAGTTTCTACCGGGGACAGGGTTCTGAAGCTTTCTTT. As protein: CASSFYRGQGSEAFF. The genes are TRBV6-5 and TRBJ1-1; 9 bases are a match to TRBD1. The CDR3 totals 15 residues. Germline V gene lookup returns CDR1 MNHEY and CDR2 SVGAGI. The junction had 9 bases not matched to a gene; V was cut back by 4 bases and J by 6 bases.